Listed below are T cell receptor beta chains from one sample, sequenced in a study of PD-L1 blockade in urothelial cancer. This table comes from immunoSEQ multiplex PCR, and its TCRdb copy is limited to in-frame clones, with some not included. The data show 90,000 to 120,000 clones, around 82% seen once. The sample consisted of PBMCs, taken around atezolizumab (anti-PD-L1) treatment. These receptors were taken from a middle-aged man with urothelial cancer. CDR3s include the opening cysteine and the closing phenylalanine or tryptophan. Fields, in order: D gene, J gene, V gene, CDR3 protein. D genes are given only for firm matches.

d_gene: TRBD2
j_gene: TRBJ2-2
v_gene: TRBV19
CDR3aa: CASSESGGGTGELFF

d_gene: TRBD1
j_gene: TRBJ2-5
v_gene: TRBV5-6
CDR3aa: CASSSRQGLQETQYF

d_gene: TRBD1
j_gene: TRBJ2-1
v_gene: TRBV5-1
CDR3aa: CASSSDRASYNEQFF

d_gene: TRBD2
j_gene: TRBJ2-5
v_gene: TRBV5-1
CDR3aa: CASTIGGGETQYF

d_gene: TRBD2
j_gene: TRBJ2-5
v_gene: TRBV11-2
CDR3aa: CASTAGVRETQYF

d_gene: TRBD1
j_gene: TRBJ1-2
v_gene: TRBV6-5
CDR3aa: CASNHRGFGGYTF

d_gene: .
j_gene: TRBJ2-7
v_gene: TRBV4-1
CDR3aa: CASSQDPSQGQYF

d_gene: .
j_gene: TRBJ1-1
v_gene: TRBV6-5
CDR3aa: CASSSHNSNEAFF

d_gene: TRBD1
j_gene: TRBJ2-3
v_gene: TRBV5-4
CDR3aa: CASSSPPGQGDWNTQYF

d_gene: TRBD2
j_gene: TRBJ2-7
v_gene: TRBV6-1
CDR3aa: CASSLAVDSYEQYF

d_gene: TRBD2
j_gene: TRBJ2-1
v_gene: TRBV7-8
CDR3aa: CASSFYLGGLAGGNEQFF

d_gene: TRBD1
j_gene: TRBJ1-2
v_gene: TRBV7-9
CDR3aa: CASSSSGGQGDYGYTF

d_gene: .
j_gene: TRBJ2-3
v_gene: TRBV27
CDR3aa: CASRTSPSTDTQYF

d_gene: .
j_gene: TRBJ1-3
v_gene: TRBV6-5
CDR3aa: CASRRTEENTIYF

d_gene: .
j_gene: TRBJ1-1
v_gene: TRBV19
CDR3aa: CAASMGGTANTEAFF

d_gene: TRBD1
j_gene: TRBJ1-2
v_gene: TRBV11-3
CDR3aa: CASSLGTGVGYTF

d_gene: .
j_gene: TRBJ1-5
v_gene: TRBV11-1
CDR3aa: CASSLHSNQPQHF

d_gene: TRBD1
j_gene: TRBJ2-1
v_gene: TRBV28
CDR3aa: CAARGQNSYNEQFF

d_gene: .
j_gene: TRBJ1-6
v_gene: TRBV28
CDR3aa: CASSSGGQSSPLHF

d_gene: TRBD1
j_gene: TRBJ1-2
v_gene: TRBV29-1
CDR3aa: CSVDRDRGTNYGYTF

d_gene: .
j_gene: TRBJ2-1
v_gene: TRBV2
CDR3aa: CASTSGLLNEQFF

d_gene: TRBD2
j_gene: TRBJ2-7
v_gene: TRBV18
CDR3aa: CASSAGTSAYEQYF

d_gene: .
j_gene: TRBJ2-4
v_gene: TRBV7-8
CDR3aa: CASSFMTSKGVAKNIQYF

d_gene: TRBD2
j_gene: TRBJ2-5
v_gene: TRBV5-5
CDR3aa: CASRPGTSGQETQYF

d_gene: TRBD2
j_gene: TRBJ2-2
v_gene: TRBV2
CDR3aa: CASSERLAGVPGELFF

d_gene: .
j_gene: TRBJ2-3
v_gene: TRBV5-1
CDR3aa: CASSYLGATDTQYF

d_gene: .
j_gene: TRBJ2-3
v_gene: TRBV18
CDR3aa: CASSPPGGTSTDTQYF

d_gene: .
j_gene: TRBJ1-5
v_gene: TRBV2
CDR3aa: CASSVEGGINQPQHF

d_gene: .
j_gene: TRBJ2-3
v_gene: TRBV7-3
CDR3aa: CASSFGGPSTDTQYF

d_gene: .
j_gene: TRBJ1-2
v_gene: TRBV5-1
CDR3aa: CASSLADRSGYTF

d_gene: .
j_gene: TRBJ1-6
v_gene: TRBV28
CDR3aa: CASSSGGGYSPLHF

d_gene: .
j_gene: TRBJ2-5
v_gene: TRBV7-9
CDR3aa: CASSSSSGQMGETQYF

d_gene: .
j_gene: TRBJ2-5
v_gene: TRBV11-2
CDR3aa: CASSLVGGFAETQYF

d_gene: .
j_gene: TRBJ1-5
v_gene: TRBV2
CDR3aa: CASSEGYGQPQHF

d_gene: TRBD2
j_gene: TRBJ2-1
v_gene: TRBV7-9
CDR3aa: CASSLRRTSGFNEQFF